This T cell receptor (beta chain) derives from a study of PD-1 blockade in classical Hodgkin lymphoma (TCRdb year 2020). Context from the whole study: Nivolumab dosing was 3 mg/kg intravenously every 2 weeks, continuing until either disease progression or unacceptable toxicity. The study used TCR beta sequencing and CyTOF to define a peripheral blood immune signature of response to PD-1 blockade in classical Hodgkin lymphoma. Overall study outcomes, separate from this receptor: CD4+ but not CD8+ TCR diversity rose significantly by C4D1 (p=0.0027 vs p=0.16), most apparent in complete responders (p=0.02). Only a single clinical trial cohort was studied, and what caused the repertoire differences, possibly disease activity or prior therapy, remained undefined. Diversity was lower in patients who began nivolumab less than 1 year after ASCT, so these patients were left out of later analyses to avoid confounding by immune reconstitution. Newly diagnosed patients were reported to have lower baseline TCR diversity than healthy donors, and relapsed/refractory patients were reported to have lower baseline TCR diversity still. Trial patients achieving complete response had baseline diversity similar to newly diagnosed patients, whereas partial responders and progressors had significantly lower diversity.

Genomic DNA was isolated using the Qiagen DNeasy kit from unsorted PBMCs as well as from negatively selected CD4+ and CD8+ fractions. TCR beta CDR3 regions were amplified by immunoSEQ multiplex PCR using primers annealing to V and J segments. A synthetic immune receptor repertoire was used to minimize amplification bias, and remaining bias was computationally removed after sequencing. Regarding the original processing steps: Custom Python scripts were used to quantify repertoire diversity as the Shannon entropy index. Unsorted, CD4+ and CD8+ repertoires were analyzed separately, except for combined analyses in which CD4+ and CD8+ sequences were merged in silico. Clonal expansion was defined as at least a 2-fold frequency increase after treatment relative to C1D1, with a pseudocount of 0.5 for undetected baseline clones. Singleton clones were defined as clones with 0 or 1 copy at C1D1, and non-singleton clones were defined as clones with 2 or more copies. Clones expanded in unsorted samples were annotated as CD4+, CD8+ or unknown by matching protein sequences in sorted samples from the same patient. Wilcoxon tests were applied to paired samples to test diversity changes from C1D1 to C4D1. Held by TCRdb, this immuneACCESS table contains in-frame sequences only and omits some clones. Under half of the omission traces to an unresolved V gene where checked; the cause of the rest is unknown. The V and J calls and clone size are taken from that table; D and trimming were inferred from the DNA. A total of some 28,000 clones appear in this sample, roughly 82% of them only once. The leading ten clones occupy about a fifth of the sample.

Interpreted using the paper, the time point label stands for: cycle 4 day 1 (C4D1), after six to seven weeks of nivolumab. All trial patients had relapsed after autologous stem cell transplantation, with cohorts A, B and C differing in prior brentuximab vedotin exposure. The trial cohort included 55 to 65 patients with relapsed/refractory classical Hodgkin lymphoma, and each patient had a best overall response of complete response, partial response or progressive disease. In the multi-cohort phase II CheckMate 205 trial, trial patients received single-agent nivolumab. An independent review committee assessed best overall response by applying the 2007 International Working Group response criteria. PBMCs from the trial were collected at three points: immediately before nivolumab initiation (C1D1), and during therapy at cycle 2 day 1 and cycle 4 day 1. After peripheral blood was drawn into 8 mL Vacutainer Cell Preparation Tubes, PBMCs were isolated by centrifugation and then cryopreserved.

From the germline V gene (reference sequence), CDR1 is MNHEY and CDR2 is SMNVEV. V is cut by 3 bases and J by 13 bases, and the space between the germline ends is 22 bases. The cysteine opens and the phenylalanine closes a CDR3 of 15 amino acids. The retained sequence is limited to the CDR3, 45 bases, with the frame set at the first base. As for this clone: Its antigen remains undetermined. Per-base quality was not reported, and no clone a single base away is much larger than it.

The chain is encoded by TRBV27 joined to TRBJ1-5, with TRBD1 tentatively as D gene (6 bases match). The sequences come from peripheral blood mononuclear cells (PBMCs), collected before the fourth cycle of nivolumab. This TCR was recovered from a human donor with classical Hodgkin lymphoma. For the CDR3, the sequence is CASSFRGTPWNEQHF. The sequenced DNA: TGTGCCAGCAGTTTTCGGGGGACACCGTGGAACGAGCAGCATTTT.